This T cell receptor beta chain was recorded in a study of blood T cell repertoires in COVID-19. Overall study context: Acute and convalescent COVID-19 specimens originated in the United States, Italy and Spain. PBMCs, B-cell-depleted T cells, or T cells provided the cDNA or gDNA that made up the material.

Trimming shortened V by 6 bases and J by 6 bases, and 14 bases separated the two germline ends. CDR1 and CDR2 (germline): MDHEN, SYDVKM. CDR3 length equals 13 residues. TCRdb keeps only in-frame clones here, not all; method: immunoSEQ multiplex PCR. The table includes about 200,000 clones, roughly 80% detected once. A few counts support this clone. The sequence came from a human donor in a cohort sampled during active COVID-19. The chain carries TRBV28 and TRBJ1-2; D uncertain. The material sequenced was peripheral blood. CDR3 coding DNA: TGTGCCAGCAGCTACTACTTTACGGATGGCTACACCTTC. Translated, it gives CASSYYFTDGYTF.